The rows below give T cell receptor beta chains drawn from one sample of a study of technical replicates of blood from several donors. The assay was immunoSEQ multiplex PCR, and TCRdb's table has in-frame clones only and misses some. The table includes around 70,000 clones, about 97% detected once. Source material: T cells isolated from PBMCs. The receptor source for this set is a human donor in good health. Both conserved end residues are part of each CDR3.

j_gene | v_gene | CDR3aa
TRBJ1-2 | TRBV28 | CASSPAGADYGYTF
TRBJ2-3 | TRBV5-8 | CASSLTTGNTFTDTQYF
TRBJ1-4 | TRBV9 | CASSVGTQGAYEKLFF
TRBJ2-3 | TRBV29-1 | CSVLGLAAGTDTQYF
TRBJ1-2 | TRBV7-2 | CASSPGGGGYGYTF
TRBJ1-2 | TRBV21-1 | CASSLGTGPGLANYYGYTF
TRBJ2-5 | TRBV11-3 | CASSHASGERWETQYF
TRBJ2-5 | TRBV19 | CASSIATSGRETQYF
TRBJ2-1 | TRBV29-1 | CSVGAAGGLNEQFF
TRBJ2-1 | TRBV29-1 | CSTNLQGGHEQFF
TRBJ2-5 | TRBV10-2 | CASSPGLAGAETQYF
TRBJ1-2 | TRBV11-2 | CASSSRRSRDRVYGYTF
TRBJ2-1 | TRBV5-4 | CASSLARSYNEQFF
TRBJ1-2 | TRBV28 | CAIWVGHGYTF
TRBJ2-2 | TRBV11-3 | CASSLIGGVNTGELFF
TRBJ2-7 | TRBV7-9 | CASSLHGLYEQYF
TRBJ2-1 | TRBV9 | CASSVGLAEYNEQFF
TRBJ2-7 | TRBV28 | CASSFQAGPYEQYF
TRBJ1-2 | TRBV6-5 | CASSYGQADYGYTF
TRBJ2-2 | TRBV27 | CASRSGTLNTGELFF
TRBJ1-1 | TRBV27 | CASSPFGVGLLVTEAFF
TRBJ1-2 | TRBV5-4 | CASSLREPHGYTF
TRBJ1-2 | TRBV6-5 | CASQDREGYSYGYTF
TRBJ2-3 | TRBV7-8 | CASSPRTASGSKDTQYF
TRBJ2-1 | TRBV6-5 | CASSSGETEQFF
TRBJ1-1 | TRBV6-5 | CASSYSTGYTEAFF